A single sample is the source of the 14 T cell receptor beta chains below, sequenced in a study of siplizumab effects on memory and regulatory T cells. Assay: immunoSEQ multiplex PCR; the TCRdb copy retains only in-frame clones and omits some. The sample has about 100,000 clones, 80% to 95% seen once. Sequences were obtained from CD4+ T cells sorted from blood. These receptors were obtained from a human donor in good health.

This CDR3 is CASSANRAGNTIYF. Here the CDR3 DNA reads TGCGCCAGCAGTGCAAACAGGGCTGGAAACACCATATATTTT. The chain combines TRBV10-1 with TRBJ1-3; maybe TRBD1 (6 bases). Looked up from germline, CDR1 is WNHNN and CDR2 is SYGVQD (reference sequence). V was trimmed by 4 bases and J by 2 bases, leaving 9 bases between them. The length of the CDR3 is 14 residues.

The table lists this clone with a few counts. This sequence joins TRBV15 and TRBJ1-2; D is perhaps TRBD1 (5 bases). Trimming stripped 1 base from V and 5 bases from J, with 11 bases between. The CDR3 runs to 14 residues. Germline CDR1 and CDR2: LNHNV and YYDKDF (reference sequence). In DNA, the CDR3 is TGTGCCACCAGCAGAGGAGGGGTTGGGTATGGCTACACCTTC. Amino acids: CATSRGGVGYGYTF.

V and J are TRBV19 and TRBJ1-3; D perhaps matches TRBD1 (5 bases). CDR3 length: 15 residues. Trimming shortened V by 5 bases and J by 1 base, and 12 bases separated the two germline ends. The germline V gene encodes CDR1 LNHDA and CDR2 SQIVND (reference sequence). DNA of the CDR3: TGTGCCAGTAGTTACGGGGGATGGTCTGGAAACACCATATATTTT. This codes for CASSYGGWSGNTIYF. Complete variable domain (other parts from reference TRBV19 and TRBJ1-3): DGGITQSPKYLFRKEGQNVTLSCEQNLNHDAMYWYRQDPGQGLRLIYYSQIVNDFQKGDIAEGYSVSREKKESFPLTVTSAQKNPTAFYLCASSYGGWSGNTIYFGEGSWLTVV.

The sample holds one count of this clone. J is TRBJ2-2 and V is TRBV10-3; TRBD2 agrees at 8 bases. V was pared by 6 bases and J by 0 bases, with 9 bases of the junction left unmatched. CDR1 and CDR2 from the germline V gene are ENHRY and SYGVKD. The CDR3 consists of 17 residues. The CDR3 loop reads CAISPELGLANTGELFF. The DNA of the CDR3 is TGTGCCATCAGCCCCGAGTTGGGACTAGCGAACACCGGGGAGCTGTTTTTT.

This chain joins TRBV14 and TRBJ1-3; D is ambiguous. In germline, CDR1 is SGHDN, CDR2 FVKESK. The V gene lost 4 bases and the J gene lost 0 bases, with 16 bases spanning the gap. The CDR3 sequence is 17 residues long. CDR3 coding DNA: TGTGCCAGCAGCCTGTGGGTTGCCCCGACCTCTGGAAACACCATATATTTT. This gives the protein CASSLWVAPTSGNTIYF.

The chain carries TRBV12-5 and TRBJ1-2; 8 nucleotides match TRBD1. Germline CDR1 is LGHNT and CDR2 is FRNRAP. The length of the CDR3 is 14 residues. Trimming at V came to 10 bases and at J to 4 bases, leaving 11 bases not matched to a gene. The CDR3 sequence is CANLPGQEVYGYTF. The CDR3 DNA sequence: TGTGCTAATTTACCGGGACAGGAAGTCTATGGCTACACCTTC. Together with reference TRBV12-5 and TRBJ1-2, the CDR3 gives the full variable domain: DARVTQTPRHKVTEMGQEVTMRCQPILGHNTVFWYRQTMMQGLELLAYFRNRAPLDDSGMPKDRFSAEMPDATLATLKIQPSEPRDSAVYFCANLPGQEVYGYTFGSGTRLTVV.

The chain joins TRBV7-7 to TRBJ2-1; D may match TRBD1 or TRBD2 (5 bases each). CDR1 is SSHAT, CDR2 FNYEAQ, per germline (reference sequence). The CDR3 totals 15 residues. V was trimmed by 5 bases and J by 0 bases, leaving 11 bases between them. CDR3: CASSRDQGSYNEQFF. In nucleotides, the CDR3 is TGTGCCAGCAGCCGGGACCAAGGCTCCTACAATGAGCAGTTCTTC.

V usage is TRBV5-6 and J usage is TRBJ2-7, with D unresolved. V lost 0 bases and J lost 1, with 11 bases in between. This CDR3 has 15 residues. Germline CDR1 reads SGHDT; CDR2 reads YYEEEE. CDR3 bases: TGTGCCAGCAGCTTGGGTTATAGGGTGTCCTACGAGCAGTACTTC. Amino acids: CASSLGYRVSYEQYF. The full variable domain, its missing parts supplied by reference TRBV5-6 and TRBJ2-7, is DAGVTQSPTHLIKTRGQQVTLRCSPKSGHDTVSWYQQALGQGPQFIFQYYEEEERQRGNFPDRFSGHQFPNYSSELNVNALLLGDSALYLCASSLGYRVSYEQYFGPGTRLTVT.

The chain recombines TRBV20-1 with TRBJ1-2; unclear D gene. Looked up from germline, CDR1 is DFQATT and CDR2 is SNEGSKA (reference sequence). This CDR3 is built from 8 residues. The CDR3 nucleotides are TGCAGCGTCTATGGCTACACCTTC. This translates into CSVYGYTF.

The gene calls are TRBV6-1 and TRBJ2-5; no clear D. Germline assignment: CDR1 MNHNS and CDR2 SASEGT. The CDR3 is 13 residues long. V lost 0 bases, J lost 7 bases, and 9 bases lay in between. CDR3 region: CASSEAPGGTQYF. The DNA for the CDR3 is TGTGCCAGCAGTGAAGCGCCTGGCGGGACCCAGTACTTC.

Concerning this clone itself: No DNA is shown, since the ends of the CDR3 on it are uncertain; the CDR3 is the one TCRdb lists. The chain links TRBV6-5 to TRBJ1-2; the table names TRBD1, a call not compared with the DNA. The CDR3 contains 14 residues when both ends are counted. CDR1 is MNHEY and CDR2 is SVGAGI in the germline V gene. The CDR3 here is CASSSSARVKGYTF.

The chain joins TRBV4-3 to TRBJ2-3; a weak D match, TRBD1 (5 bases). The CDR3 sequence is 16 residues long. Germline CDR1 is LGHNA and CDR2 is YSLEER. V was trimmed by 5 bases and J by 0 bases, leaving 15 bases between them. CDR3 in amino acids: CASSGRQGKSTDTQYF. Here the CDR3 DNA reads TGCGCCAGCAGCGGGCGTCAGGGCAAAAGCACAGATACGCAGTATTTT.

The V gene is TRBV11-2, the J gene TRBJ1-4, with a tentative D call TRBD1 (5 bases). V was shortened by 7 bases and J by 3 bases, with 12 bases between the two germline ends. In germline, CDR1 is SGHAT, CDR2 FQNNGV. The CDR3 spans 14 residues. The CDR3 sequence is CASNYGGSNEKLFF. The CDR3 DNA reads TGTGCCAGCAACTACGGGGGATCTAATGAAAAACTGTTTTTT.

The chain combines TRBV9 with TRBJ2-3; maybe TRBD2 (6 bases). V lost 0 bases and J lost 0, with 11 bases in between. Germline CDR1 is SGDLS and CDR2 is YYNGEE. The CDR3 totals 16 residues. In nucleotides, the CDR3 is TGTGCCAGCAGCGTAGCACCTAGCGCTAGCACAGATACGCAGTATTTT. Amino acid sequence: CASSVAPSASTDTQYF.